This T cell receptor (beta chain) came from a study of response to subunit inactivated influenza vaccine. In its sample, this clonotype was seen a few times. TCRdb independently ran MiXCR on the RT-PCR reads; one entry per CDR3 protein. The data hold about 540,000 distinct CDR3 sequences, with roughly 25% observed a single time. J was trimmed by 2 bases and V by 3 bases; bases with no gene match: 7. The length of the CDR3 is 15 residues. Germline CDR1 reads LGHNA; CDR2 reads YSLEER. The same sample was also studied in work on T cells expressing NK-cell markers. That paper adds: Scientists made TCR beta cDNA using 5'RACE template switching with UMIs. Of the CD8+ T cells in roughly 6 donors, roughly 1.0-7.5% belonged to dominant NKG2C+ clonotypes. The leading position in the CD3+CD56-NKG2C+ fraction of a few donors also went to these clonotypes.

The origin of this receptor is a man between 50 and 59 years old who received an inactivated influenza vaccine. This specimen consisted of CD4+ T cells sorted from PBMCs, obtained 11 to 12 days after vaccination. The J gene is TRBJ2-7, the V gene TRBV4-3, with TRBD1 matching 7 bases. The CDR3 is CASSQSPGQTYEQYF. The CDR3 DNA sequence: TGCGCCAGCAGCCAGAGCCCGGGACAGACCTACGAGCAGTACTTC.